This T cell receptor (beta chain) was found in a study of CD8+ T cells in alopecia areata. Background on the study: Tofacitinib ran 6 to 18 months, followed by 6 months off drug.

The sample holds a few counts of this clone. Antigen unknown. Germline V gene lookup returns CDR1 SEHNR and CDR2 FQNEAQ (reference sequence). V lost 3 bases and J lost 7, with 12 bases in between. This CDR3 spans 13 amino acids. Extraction of RNA preceded its reverse transcription into cDNA, which served as the sequencing template. Clones were read by immunoSEQ multiplex PCR, and TCRdb kept only the in-frame ones, dropping some. The sample includes 170,000 or so clones, 50% to 70% of them seen just once. Points from the study as a whole: Lesional scalp exceeded normal scalp in clonality, especially in alopecia totalis/universalis.

The chain links TRBV7-9 to TRBJ1-2; D remains ambiguous. The specimen was CD4+ T cells sorted from blood, collected at week 0. This receptor was identified in a human donor with alopecia areata. CDR3 nucleotide sequence: TGTGCCAGCAGCTTGGGTCCCGGAGGTGGCTACACCTTC. Translation gives CASSLGPGGGYTF.